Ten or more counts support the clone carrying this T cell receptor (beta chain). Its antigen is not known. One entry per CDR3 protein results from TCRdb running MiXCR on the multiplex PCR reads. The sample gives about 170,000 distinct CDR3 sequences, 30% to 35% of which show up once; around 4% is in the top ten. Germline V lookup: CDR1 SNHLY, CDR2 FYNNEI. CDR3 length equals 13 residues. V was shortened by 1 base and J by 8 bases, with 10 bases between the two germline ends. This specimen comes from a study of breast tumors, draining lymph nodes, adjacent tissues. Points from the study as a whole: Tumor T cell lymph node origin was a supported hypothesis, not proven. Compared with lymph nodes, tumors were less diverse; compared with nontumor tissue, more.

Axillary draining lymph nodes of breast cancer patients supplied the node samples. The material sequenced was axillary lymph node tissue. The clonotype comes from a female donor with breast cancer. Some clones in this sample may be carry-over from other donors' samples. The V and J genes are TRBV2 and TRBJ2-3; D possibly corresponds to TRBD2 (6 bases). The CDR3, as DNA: TGTGCCAGCAGTGAAGGGCAGGGAGGTACGCAGTATTTT. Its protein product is CASSEGQGGTQYF.